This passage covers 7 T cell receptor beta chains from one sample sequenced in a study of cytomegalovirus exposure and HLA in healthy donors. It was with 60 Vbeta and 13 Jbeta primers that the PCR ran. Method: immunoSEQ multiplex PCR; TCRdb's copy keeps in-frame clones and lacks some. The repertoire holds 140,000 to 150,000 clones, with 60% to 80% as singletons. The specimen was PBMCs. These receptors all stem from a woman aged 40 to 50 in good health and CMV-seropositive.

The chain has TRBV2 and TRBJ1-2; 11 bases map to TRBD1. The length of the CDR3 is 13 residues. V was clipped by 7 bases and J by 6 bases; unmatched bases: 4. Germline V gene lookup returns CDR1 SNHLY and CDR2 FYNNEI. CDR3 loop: CASIRTGGDGYTF. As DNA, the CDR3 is TGTGCCAGCATTCGGACAGGGGGCGATGGCTACACCTTC.

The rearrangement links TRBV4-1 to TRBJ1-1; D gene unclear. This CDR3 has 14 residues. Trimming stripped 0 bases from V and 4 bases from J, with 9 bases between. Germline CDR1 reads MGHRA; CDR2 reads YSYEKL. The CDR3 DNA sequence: TGCGCCAGCAGCCAAGATCGCAGCGGCACTGAAGCTTTCTTT. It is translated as CASSQDRSGTEAFF.

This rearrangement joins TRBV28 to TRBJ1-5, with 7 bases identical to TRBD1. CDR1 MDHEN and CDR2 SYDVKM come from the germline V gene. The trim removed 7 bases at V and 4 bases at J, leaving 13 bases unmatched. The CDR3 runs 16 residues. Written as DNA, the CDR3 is TGTGCCAGCACACCCCGCTCACAGGGGCAAAATCAGCCCCAGCATTTT. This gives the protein CASTPRSQGQNQPQHF.

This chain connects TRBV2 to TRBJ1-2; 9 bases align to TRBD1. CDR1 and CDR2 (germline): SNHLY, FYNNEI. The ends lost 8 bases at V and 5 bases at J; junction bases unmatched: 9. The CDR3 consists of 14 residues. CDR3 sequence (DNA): TGTGCCAGCGGGGCTAAACAGGGGGCTTATGGCTACACCTTC. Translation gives CASGAKQGAYGYTF.

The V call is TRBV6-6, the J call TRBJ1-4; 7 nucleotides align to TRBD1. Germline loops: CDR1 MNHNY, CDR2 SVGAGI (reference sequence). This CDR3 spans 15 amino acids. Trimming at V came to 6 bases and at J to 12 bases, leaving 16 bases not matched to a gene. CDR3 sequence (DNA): TGTGCCAGCAGCCTTCTCCAAGGAGGGGGCTCGGAACTGTTTTTT. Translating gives CASSLLQGGGSELFF.

As DNA, the CDR3 is TGTGCCAGCAGCACAGGGACAGACACTGAAGCTTTCTTT. Translated, it gives CASSTGTDTEAFF. The chain carries TRBV7-3 and TRBJ1-1; 7 bases are a match to TRBD1. Trimming took 5 bases from V and 3 from J; bases not matched to a gene: 3. Germline CDR1 and CDR2: SGHTA and FQGTGA. This CDR3 is built from 13 residues.

This chain's CDR3 is CAISEPPGHRTDTQYF. The CDR3 DNA is TGTGCCATCAGTGAACCACCGGGACACCGCACAGATACGCAGTATTTT. The V and J genes are TRBV10-3 and TRBJ2-3, with a weak D call TRBD1 (6 bases). This CDR3 region has 16 residues. CDR1 and CDR2 from the germline V gene are ENHRY and SYGVKD. The V gene lost 3 bases and the J gene lost 1 base, with 14 bases spanning the gap.